The 27 T cell receptor beta chains in this list originate from one sample, sequenced in a study of cytomegalovirus exposure and HLA in healthy donors (dated by TCRdb to 2017 to 2019). Libraries came from the immunoSEQ multiplex PCR assay. The multiplex PCR relied on a mix of 60 forward primers for TCR Vbeta segments and 13 reverse primers for TCR Jbeta segments. In TCRdb, the immuneACCESS table is reduced to in-frame sequences with V and J assigned. These tables do not hold every clone; where another copy was compared, an unresolved V gene accounts for under half, and the others remain unexplained. Counted in this sample were over 150,000 clones; 85% of them appeared once. The biggest ten clones account for 1% of the sample. What was sequenced was PBMCs. The receptors here all came from a boy between 2 and 10 years old in good health and CMV-seronegative.

The chain links TRBV10-3 to TRBJ2-2; TRBD1 is a possible D gene (6 bases). This CDR3 has 15 residues. Germline V lookup: CDR1 ENHRY, CDR2 SYGVKD. V was shortened by 2 bases and J by 1 base, with 8 bases between the two germline ends. The CDR3 sequence: CAISEPTGNTGELFF. The DNA of the CDR3 is TGTGCCATCAGTGAGCCGACAGGGAACACCGGGGAGCTGTTTTTT.

J is TRBJ2-1 and V is TRBV11-2; TRBD1 matches at 8 bases. With V trimmed by 4 bases and J by 6 bases, 5 bases remained unmatched. In germline, CDR1 is SGHAT, CDR2 FQNNGV. The CDR3 is 14 amino acids. The CDR3 sequence: CASSSSGGGNEQFF. CDR3 DNA: TGTGCCAGCAGCTCTTCAGGGGGCGGCAATGAGCAGTTCTTC. The full variable domain, rest sourced from reference TRBV11-2 and TRBJ2-1, is EAGVAQSPRYKIIEKRQSVAFWCNPISGHATLYWYQQILGQGPKLLIQFQNNGVVDDSQLPKDRFSAERLKGVDSTLKIQPAKLEDSAVYLCASSSSGGGNEQFFGPGTRLTVL.

The V gene is TRBV6-4, the J gene TRBJ2-4; maybe TRBD2 (6 bases). V shed 3 bases and J shed 1 base, with 10 bases lying between them. The CDR3 contains 15 residues. CDR1 MRHNA and CDR2 SNTAGT come from the germline V gene. This chain's CDR3 is CASSDFAGAKNIQYF. CDR3 nucleotides: TGTGCCAGCAGTGATTTCGCGGGGGCCAAAAACATTCAGTACTTC.

This clone came up once. The rearrangement links TRBV30 to TRBJ2-3; D possibly corresponds to TRBD2 (5 bases). The germline CDR1 and CDR2 sequences are GTSNPN and SVGIG (reference sequence). The V end lost 2 bases, the J end lost 0 bases, and 9 bases lay between the germline ends. The CDR3 consists of 14 residues. The DNA of the CDR3 is TGTGCCTGGAGTCCCGGGATCAGCACAGATACGCAGTATTTT. Translated, it gives CAWSPGISTDTQYF.

V and J are TRBV5-3 and TRBJ1-5; D is uncertain. TRBV5-3 qualifies as an ORF whose function is uncertain. Between the trimmed V and J ends, which lost 6 bases and 6 bases, there was a span of 7 bases. CDR3 length: 11 residues. CDR3 nucleotide sequence: TGTGCCAGAATCCGGGGTCAGCCCCAGCATTTT. Amino acid sequence: CARIRGQPQHF.

V is TRBV6-5 and J is TRBJ2-1; D ambiguous. The CDR3 is 15 residues long. Trimming stripped 1 base from V and 1 base from J, with 8 bases between. Germline values: CDR1 MNHEY, CDR2 SVGAGI. The CDR3 region is CASSYLAVSYNEQFF. The CDR3 coding sequence is TGTGCCAGCAGTTACTTGGCGGTTTCCTACAATGAGCAGTTCTTC.

V usage is TRBV4-2 and J usage is TRBJ1-3, with TRBD1 matching over 9 bases. V lost 8 bases and J lost 0; bases outside the gene matches: 5. Germline values: CDR1 LGHNA, CDR2 YNFKEQ. The CDR3 extends over 15 amino acids. This CDR3 is CASGRGQGSGNTIYF. The CDR3 region has the DNA TGTGCCAGCGGCCGGGGACAGGGCTCTGGAAACACCATATATTTT.

The V gene is TRBV6-5, the J gene TRBJ2-1, with 7 bases fitting TRBD1. Germline assignment: CDR1 MNHEY and CDR2 SVGAGI. CDR3 length: 15 amino acids. With V trimmed by 6 bases and J by 0 bases, 5 bases remained unmatched. The CDR3 DNA follows: TGTGCCAGCAGGCCCTGGGACAGCTCCTACAATGAGCAGTTCTTC. This sequence encodes CASRPWDSSYNEQFF.

The chain couples TRBV6-4 to TRBJ2-7, with 7 nucleotides matching TRBD1. The germline CDR1 and CDR2 sequences are MRHNA and SNTAGT. The CDR3 spans 12 residues. The ends lost 10 bases at V and 2 bases at J; junction bases unmatched: 5. The CDR3 reads CATDRRAYEQYV. Here the CDR3 DNA reads TGTGCCACGGACAGGCGCGCCTACGAGCAGTACGTC.

For the CDR3, the DNA is TGTGCCAGCAGAATGGGGGGGGGTTCCGAGCAGTACGTC. Its protein is CASRMGGGSEQYV. The genes are TRBV27 and TRBJ2-7, with TRBD2 matching 7 bases. J gave up 6 bases and V 6 bases, and 8 bases lay outside the gene matches. From germline, CDR1 is MNHEY and CDR2 SMNVEV (reference sequence). The CDR3 has 13 amino acids.

The rearrangement joins TRBV9 to TRBJ2-2, with TRBD2 matching over 15 bases. CDR3 size: 18 residues. Unmatched junction bases numbered 6, after V lost 3 bases and J lost 3 bases. Looked up from germline, CDR1 is SGDLS and CDR2 is YYNGEE. The CDR3: CASSGTSGRVIHTGELFF. The DNA for the CDR3 is TGTGCCAGCAGCGGGACTAGCGGGAGGGTAATTCACACCGGGGAGCTGTTTTTT.

The CDR3 loop reads CASSARGQGQNSPLHF. DNA of the CDR3: TGTGCCAGCAGTGCACGAGGACAGGGACAGAATTCACCCCTCCACTTT. This chain uses TRBV28 with TRBJ1-6; 8 bases match TRBD1. Germline V gene data show CDR1 as MDHEN and CDR2 as SYDVKM. J lost 7 bases, V lost 5 bases, and 10 bases had no gene match. The CDR3 covers 16 residues.

The rearrangement uses TRBV30 and TRBJ1-4; the D is unclear. The germline V and J ends were trimmed by 1 base and 5 bases, with 8 bases remaining between them. Germline V gene lookup returns CDR1 GTSNPN and CDR2 SVGIG (reference sequence). The CDR3 spans 13 residues. This CDR3 reads CAWSGQKNEKLFF. For the CDR3, the DNA is TGTGCCTGGAGTGGGCAAAAAAATGAAAAACTGTTTTTT.

V and J are TRBV28 and TRBJ1-3, with a weak D call TRBD1 (5 bases). This CDR3 spans 14 amino acids. Trimming cost V 6 bases and J 4 bases, with 13 bases left between them. From germline, CDR1 is MDHEN and CDR2 SYDVKM. CDR3: CASSQGGLGNTIYF. The CDR3 nucleotides are TGTGCCAGCAGCCAGGGAGGGCTGGGAAACACCATATATTTT.

The V and J genes are TRBV7-2 and TRBJ2-1; 9 nucleotides match TRBD2. The ends lost 6 bases at V and 9 bases at J; junction bases unmatched: 12. This CDR3 comprises 15 residues. Germline CDR1 is SGHTA and CDR2 is FQGNSA. CDR3 sequence reads: CASRKSGGLGTEQFF. The DNA of the CDR3 is TGTGCCAGCAGAAAAAGCGGGGGGCTAGGGACTGAGCAGTTCTTC.

This clone appeared a single time. This chain uses TRBV5-6 with TRBJ2-1, with D possibly being TRBD2 (5 bases). This CDR3 spans 15 amino acids. Germline loops: CDR1 SGHDT, CDR2 YYEEEE. With 0 bases removed from V and 9 bases from J, the gap between germline ends came to 16 bases. Written as DNA, the CDR3 is TGTGCCAGCAGCTTGGTAGAGCGGCGGCGCGGTGAGCAGTTCTTC. Its protein product is CASSLVERRRGEQFF.

V gene TRBV27 combines with J gene TRBJ2-2; D gene uncertain. The V gene's germline CDR1 is MNHEY and CDR2 SMNVEV (reference sequence). The CDR3 contains 15 residues. The V end lost 4 bases, the J end lost 0 bases, and 9 bases lay between the germline ends. This CDR3 reads CASSSVLANTGELFF. The DNA of the CDR3 is TGTGCCAGCAGTTCCGTATTAGCGAACACCGGGGAGCTGTTTTTT.

The rearrangement uses TRBV5-1 and TRBJ2-5; D not certain. Germline CDR1 and CDR2: SGHRS and YFSETQ. The CDR3 extends over 12 amino acids. The V end lost 3 bases, the J end lost 1 base, and 4 bases lay between the germline ends. CDR3 region: CASSYGQETQYF. In nucleotides, the CDR3 is TGCGCCAGCAGCTACGGCCAAGAGACCCAGTACTTC.

In its sample, this clone was seen once. V is TRBV7-6 and J is TRBJ2-6; TRBD1 might be the D (6 bases). CDR3 length: 17 residues. Trimming stripped 4 bases from V and 2 bases from J, with 15 bases between. CDR1 SGHVS and CDR2 FNYEAQ come from the germline V gene. This CDR3 reads CASSSPQGSTGANVLTF. The CDR3 DNA reads TGTGCCAGCAGCTCCCCTCAGGGGTCAACTGGGGCCAACGTCCTGACTTTC.

The chain couples TRBV7-9 to TRBJ2-3, with D tentatively TRBD2 (5 bases). The CDR3 consists of 16 residues. Trimming stripped 2 bases from V and 4 bases from J, with 16 bases between. Germline assignment: CDR1 SEHNR and CDR2 FQNEAQ (reference sequence). As DNA, the CDR3 is TGTGCCAGCAGCTTATCTCTTGGTGGGAGCCCAGATACGCAGTATTTT. As protein: CASSLSLGGSPDTQYF.

The table lists this clone with a count of one. The DNA for the CDR3 is TGTGCCAGCAGCCAAGGGTTTGTAAGGCGGGCTAGTAGATTAGCCAAAAACATTCAGTACTTC. It specifies CASSQGFVRRASRLAKNIQYF. The chain is built from TRBV4-2 and TRBJ2-4; perhaps TRBD2 as D (5 bases). Germline V CDR1 and CDR2: LGHNA, YNFKEQ. This CDR3 is 21 amino acids long. Between the trimmed V and J ends, which lost 1 base and 0 bases, there was a span of 25 bases.

The V gene is TRBV15, the J gene TRBJ2-2; perhaps TRBD2 as D (6 bases). Per germline, CDR1 LNHNV and CDR2 YYDKDF (reference sequence). Trimming cost V 5 bases and J 2 bases, with 12 bases left between them. This CDR3 is built from 15 residues. The CDR3 DNA sequence: TGTGCCACCAGCCACGGGAGCGAAAACACCGGGGAGCTGTTTTTT. Translation: CATSHGSENTGELFF.

The V gene is TRBV7-9, the J gene TRBJ2-7; 15 bases agree with TRBD2. From germline, CDR1 is SEHNR and CDR2 FQNEAQ (reference sequence). This CDR3 is built from 18 residues. The V and J ends lost 0 bases and 4 bases, in that order; junction bases with no gene match: 7. In DNA form, the CDR3 reads TGTGCCAGCAGCTTAGCGAGGACTAGCGGGAGGGCGGCGTACGAGCAGTACTTC. Protein: CASSLARTSGRAAYEQYF.

The rearrangement uses TRBV6-6 and TRBJ2-1; D not certain. CDR1 and CDR2 (germline): MNHNY, SVGAGI (reference sequence). The V and J ends lost 6 bases and 5 bases respectively, with 5 bases between them. This CDR3 is 11 amino acids long. CDR3 sequence reads: CASSLDNEQFF. In DNA form, the CDR3 reads TGTGCCAGCAGCTTAGACAATGAGCAGTTCTTC.

The CDR3 sequence: CASSPDRNQPQHF. CDR3 DNA sequence: TGCGCCAGCAGCCCCGACAGGAATCAGCCCCAGCATTTT. The J gene is TRBJ1-5, the V gene TRBV5-1; D is perhaps TRBD1 (6 bases). This CDR3 has 13 amino acids. CDR1 and CDR2 (germline): SGHRS, YFSETQ. Trimming cost V 4 bases and J 4 bases, with 9 bases left between them.

The rearrangement uses TRBV27 and TRBJ2-7; 9 bases are shared with TRBD2. Unmatched junction bases numbered 5, after V lost 5 bases and J lost 6 bases. This CDR3 is built from 13 residues. Germline V lookup: CDR1 MNHEY, CDR2 SMNVEV (reference sequence). CDR3 sequence: CASSLSGRSEQYF. For the CDR3, the DNA is TGTGCCAGCAGTCTTAGCGGGAGATCCGAGCAGTACTTC.

The V and J genes are TRBV28 and TRBJ2-1; D possibly corresponds to TRBD2 (7 bases). This CDR3 is built from 14 residues. V was shortened by 2 bases and J by 7 bases, with 12 bases between the two germline ends. The germline gives CDR1 MDHEN, CDR2 SYDVKM. The CDR3 reads CASSLAGARNEQFF. The CDR3, as DNA: TGTGCCAGCAGTTTAGCGGGGGCCCGGAATGAGCAGTTCTTC.